The sequence of this T cell receptor (beta chain) was determined in a study of CD8 T cells in ankylosing spondylitis. General study points: Existing reports had already noted some motif variants in reactive arthritis synovial fluid and blood.

TCRdb processed the 5' RACE reads anew with MiXCR; each CDR3 protein has one entry. Of over 110,000 distinct CDR3 sequences listed, 7% to 10% are singletons. This clonotype was counted at least ten times. Its specificity is not known. V lost 5 bases and J lost 5; bases outside the gene matches: 10. The CDR3 consists of 16 residues. Sequenced input: synovial fluid, either unsorted or a sorted T cell fraction (not recorded which). This clonotype was obtained from a male donor with ankylosing spondylitis. The genes are TRBV12-3 or TRBV12-4 and TRBJ2-5, with 11 bases that match TRBD2. The DNA for the CDR3 is TGTGCCAGCAGTGGACGGACTAGCGGGTCGTCCGAGACCCAGTACTTC. Its protein product is CASSGRTSGSSETQYF.